This T cell receptor beta chain was obtained from a study of T cell responses to AZD1222 COVID-19 vaccine. As for the study in general: Recipients boosted at about 4 weeks or about 12 weeks are pooled.

Germline values: CDR1 SGDLS, CDR2 YYNGEE. The CDR3 spans 13 residues. V gave up 0 bases and J gave up 7 bases, with 10 bases separating them. Study results and limitations: Of spike-specific TCRs, nearly half reportedly target regions left unmutated in variants. Most donors were white British, females outnumbered males, and clonal diversity was possibly underestimated. The breadth and depth of Spike-specific TCRs increased once two AZD1222 doses had been given.

Some clones are missing from TCRdb's copy, which holds only in-frame ones; the method was immunoSEQ multiplex PCR. This table has 74,000 or so clones, around 83% appearing once. In the case of this clone: What it binds is not known.

The origin of this receptor is an adult in good health. V is TRBV9 and J is TRBJ1-2, with D maybe TRBD1 (6 bases). The specimen comprised peripheral blood, sampled on day 0 of AZD1222 vaccination. The CDR3 sequence is CASSVAQGGGYTF. The CDR3 DNA sequence: TGTGCCAGCAGCGTAGCACAGGGCGGTGGCTACACCTTC.